The T cell receptor (beta chain) described here comes from a study of identical twins. Study-level findings and limits: The study reached conclusions through statistical analysis that was cross-sectional, not following the same donors.

Trimming took 4 bases from V and 3 from J; bases not matched to a gene: 8. The CDR3 totals 15 residues. CDR1 is SGHRS, CDR2 YFSETQ, per germline. About this clonotype itself: Its antigen is not known.

TCRdb reprocessed the 5' RACE reads via MiXCR and lists one record per CDR3 protein. The sample has hundreds of thousands of distinct CDR3 sequences; about 20% are singletons. This sample also belongs to another study, concerning T cells expressing NK-cell markers. Per that paper: Dominant NKG2C+ clonotypes accounted for roughly 1.0-7.0% of CD8+ T cells in a handful of donors.

Sample: PBMCs. The source is a young woman in good health. V and J are TRBV5-1 and TRBJ2-7, with TRBD1 identical over 9 bases. As DNA, the CDR3 is TGCGCCAGCAGCAACCGGGACAGGGAGTTCTACGAGCAGTACTTC. Residues: CASSNRDREFYEQYF.